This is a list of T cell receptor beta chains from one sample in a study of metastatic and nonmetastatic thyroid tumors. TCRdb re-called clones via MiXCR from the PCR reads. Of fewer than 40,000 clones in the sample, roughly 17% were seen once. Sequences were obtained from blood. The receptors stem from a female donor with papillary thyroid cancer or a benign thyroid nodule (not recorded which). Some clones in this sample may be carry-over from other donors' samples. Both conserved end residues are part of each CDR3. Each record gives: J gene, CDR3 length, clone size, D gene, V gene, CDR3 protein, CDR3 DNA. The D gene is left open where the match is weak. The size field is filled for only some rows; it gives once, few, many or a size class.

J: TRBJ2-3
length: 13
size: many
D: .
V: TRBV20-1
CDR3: CSAPRGGRDTQYF
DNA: TGCAGTGCCCCGAGGGGGGGGAGAGATACGCAGTATTTT

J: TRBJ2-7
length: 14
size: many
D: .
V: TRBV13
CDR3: CASSPGRLAYEQYF
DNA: TGTGCCAGCAGCCCAGGTCGACTAGCCTACGAGCAGTACTTC

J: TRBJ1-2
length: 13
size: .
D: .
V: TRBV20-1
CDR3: CSAGRTVGVGYTF
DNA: TGTAGTGCTGGAAGGACAGTGGGCGTAGGCTACACCTTC

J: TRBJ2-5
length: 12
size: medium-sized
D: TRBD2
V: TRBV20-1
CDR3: CSAVAGVETQYF
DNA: TGCAGTGCAGTAGCGGGAGTGGAGACCCAGTACTTC

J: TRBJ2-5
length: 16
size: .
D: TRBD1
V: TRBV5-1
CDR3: CASSNTALGQEETQYF
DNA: TGCGCCAGCAGCAACACAGCCCTAGGACAGGAAGAGACCCAGTACTTC

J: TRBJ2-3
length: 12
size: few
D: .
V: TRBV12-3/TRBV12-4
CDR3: CASRPAEDTQYF
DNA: TGTGCCAGCAGACCCGCGGAGGATACGCAGTATTTT

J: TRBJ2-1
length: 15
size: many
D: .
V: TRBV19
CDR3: CASASTNTGYNEQFF
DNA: TGTGCCAGCGCCTCGACTAACACGGGATATAATGAGCAGTTCTTC

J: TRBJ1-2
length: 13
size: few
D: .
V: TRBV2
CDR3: CASSERGAYGYTF
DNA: TGTGCCAGCAGTGAAAGGGGGGCCTATGGCTACACCTTC

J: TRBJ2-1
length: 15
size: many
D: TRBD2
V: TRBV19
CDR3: CASSMRLADYNEQFF
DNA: TGTGCCAGTAGTATGCGACTAGCGGATTACAATGAGCAGTTCTTC

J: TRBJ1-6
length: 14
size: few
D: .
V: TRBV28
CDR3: CASIWKRGNSPLHF
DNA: TGTGCCAGCATATGGAAGCGGGGTAATTCACCACTCCACTTT

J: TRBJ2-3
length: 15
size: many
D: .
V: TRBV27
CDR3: CASSSQGLATDTQYF
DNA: TGTGCCAGCAGTTCTCAGGGACTTGCCACAGATACGCAGTATTTT

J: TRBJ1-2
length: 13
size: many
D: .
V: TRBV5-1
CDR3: CASSLDGRPANTF
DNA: TGCGCCAGCAGCTTGGACGGCAGACCGGCTAACACCTTC

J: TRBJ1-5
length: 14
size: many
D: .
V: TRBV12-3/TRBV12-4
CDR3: CASSPPTGNQPQHF
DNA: TGTGCCAGCAGCCCCCCGACGGGGAATCAGCCCCAGCATTTT

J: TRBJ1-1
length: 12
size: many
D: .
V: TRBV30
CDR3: CAWSVGLTEAFF
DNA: TGTGCCTGGAGTGTCGGACTCACTGAAGCTTTCTTT

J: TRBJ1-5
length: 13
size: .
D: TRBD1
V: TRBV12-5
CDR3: CASALTGRQPQHF
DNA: TGTGCTAGTGCTTTGACAGGGCGTCAGCCCCAGCATTTT

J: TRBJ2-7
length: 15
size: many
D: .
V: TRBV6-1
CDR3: CASSRRQNDHYEQYF
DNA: TGTGCCAGCAGCCGACGACAGAACGACCACTACGAGCAGTACTTC

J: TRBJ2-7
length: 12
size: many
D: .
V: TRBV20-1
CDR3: CSVKGRSYEQYF
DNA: TGCAGTGTTAAGGGGAGGTCCTACGAGCAGTACTTC

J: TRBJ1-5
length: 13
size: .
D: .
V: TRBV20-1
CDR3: CSAVRDSNQPQHF
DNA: TGCAGTGCTGTCCGGGATAGCAATCAGCCCCAGCATTTT

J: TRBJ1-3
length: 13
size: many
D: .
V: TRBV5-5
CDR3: CASSLEGSNTIYF
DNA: TGTGCCAGCAGCTTGGAGGGCTCCAACACCATATATTTT

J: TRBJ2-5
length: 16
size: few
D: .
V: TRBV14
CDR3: CASSQDLGWGGETKYF
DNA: TGTGCCAGCAGCCAAGATCTAGGATGGGGTGGGGAGACCAAGTACTTC

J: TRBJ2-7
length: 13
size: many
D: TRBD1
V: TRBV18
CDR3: CASSQDRLYEQYF
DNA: TGTGCCAGCTCACAGGACAGGCTCTACGAGCAGTACTTC

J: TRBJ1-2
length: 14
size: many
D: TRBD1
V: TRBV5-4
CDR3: CASSSGTANYGYTF
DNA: TGTGCCAGCAGCTCCGGGACAGCAAACTATGGCTACACCTTC

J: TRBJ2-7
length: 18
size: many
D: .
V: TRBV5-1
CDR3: CASSPTTGWTSSSYEQYF
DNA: TGCGCCAGCAGCCCCACGACAGGTTGGACCTCAAGCTCCTACGAGCAGTACTTC

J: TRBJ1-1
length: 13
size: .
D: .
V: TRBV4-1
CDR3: CASIQGEEREAFF
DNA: TGCGCCAGCATCCAGGGCGAGGAAAGAGAGGCTTTCTTT